This T cell receptor beta chain was documented in a study of T-cell reconstitution after alpha-beta-depleted transplantation in children. The CDR3 is made up of 15 amino acids. V dropped 2 bases and J dropped 3 bases, with 12 bases sitting between them. Germline values: CDR1 SGHVS, CDR2 FNYEAQ. The authors prepared the TCRbeta library with unique molecular identifiers. TCRdb independently ran MiXCR on the PCR reads; one entry per CDR3 protein. Of about 150,000 distinct CDR3 sequences detected, 11% appear once; the ten largest clones hold roughly 13%. This clonotype was found many times. This chain connects TRBV7-6 to TRBJ2-3; a possible D gene is TRBD1 (5 bases). The origin of this receptor is a boy under 10 years old with acute myeloid leukemia, due to receive a stem cell transplant. Sample: PBMCs, taken before TCRalphabeta/CD19-depleted stem cell transplant. The CDR3 nucleotides are TGTGCCAGCAGCTTACTATCCAGGGAAACAGATACGCAGTATTTT. Translating it yields CASSLLSRETDTQYF.